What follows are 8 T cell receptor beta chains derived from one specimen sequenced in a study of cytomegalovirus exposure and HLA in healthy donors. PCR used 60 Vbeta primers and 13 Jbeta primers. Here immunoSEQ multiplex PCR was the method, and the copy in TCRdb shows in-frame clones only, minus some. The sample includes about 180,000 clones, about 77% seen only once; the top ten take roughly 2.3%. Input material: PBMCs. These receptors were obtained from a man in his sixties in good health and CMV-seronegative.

CDR3 sequence (DNA): TGTGCCAGCAGCTTAGAAAGCAGGGGTCTTAATTCACCCCTCCACTTT. Translated: CASSLESRGLNSPLHF. This chain links TRBV7-8 with TRBJ1-6, with D possibly being TRBD1 (6 bases). Deletions cut 1 base from V and 6 bases from J, with 13 bases between. The CDR3 loop spans 16 amino acids. CDR1 and CDR2 from the germline V gene are SGHVS and FQNEAQ.

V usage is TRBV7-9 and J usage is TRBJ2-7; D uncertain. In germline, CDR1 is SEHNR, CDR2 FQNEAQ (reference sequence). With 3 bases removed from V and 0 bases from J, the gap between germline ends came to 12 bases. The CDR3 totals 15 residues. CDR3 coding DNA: TGTGCCAGCAGCTTCCAGAGGTTAGTCTCCTACGAGCAGTACTTC. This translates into CASSFQRLVSYEQYF.

DNA of the CDR3: TGTGCCAGCAGTCCAACAGGGGTTAGCTCCTACGAGCAGTACTTC. Its protein product is CASSPTGVSSYEQYF. The chain joins TRBV5-6 to TRBJ2-7; 7 bases are a match to TRBD1. With 5 bases clipped from V and 0 bases from J, the junction kept 8 bases outside the gene matches. In germline, CDR1 is SGHDT, CDR2 YYEEEE. There are 15 residues in the CDR3.

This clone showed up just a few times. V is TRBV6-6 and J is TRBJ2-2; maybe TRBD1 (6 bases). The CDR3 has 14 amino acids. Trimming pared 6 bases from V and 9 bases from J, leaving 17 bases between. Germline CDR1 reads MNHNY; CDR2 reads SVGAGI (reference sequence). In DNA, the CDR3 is TGTGCCAGCAGGCCCACAGGGAACCACCGGGAGCTGTTTTTT. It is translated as CASRPTGNHRELFF.

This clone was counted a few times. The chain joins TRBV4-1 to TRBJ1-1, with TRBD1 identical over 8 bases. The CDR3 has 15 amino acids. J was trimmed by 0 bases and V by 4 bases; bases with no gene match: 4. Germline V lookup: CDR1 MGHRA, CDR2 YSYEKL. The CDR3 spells CASSPWTGLNTEAFF. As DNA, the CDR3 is TGCGCCAGCAGCCCCTGGACAGGGTTGAACACTGAAGCTTTCTTT.

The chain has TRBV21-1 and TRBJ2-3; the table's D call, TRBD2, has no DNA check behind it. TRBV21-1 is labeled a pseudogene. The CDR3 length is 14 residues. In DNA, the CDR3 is TGTGCCTCACCCCGCGGAGCCTGCACAGATACGCAGTATTTT. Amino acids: CASPRGACTDTQYF.

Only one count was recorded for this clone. CDR3: CASSPRQGRNTEAFF. Written as DNA, the CDR3 is TGTGCCAGTAGTCCCCGACAGGGAAGGAACACTGAAGCTTTCTTT. The gene calls are TRBV19 and TRBJ1-1; the match to TRBD1 covers 7 bases. Germline loops: CDR1 LNHDA, CDR2 SQIVND (reference sequence). The trim removed 5 bases at V and 1 base at J, leaving 7 bases unmatched. The CDR3 consists of 15 residues. The complete variable domain, with remaining parts taken from reference TRBV19 and TRBJ1-1, reads DGGITQSPKYLFRKEGQNVTLSCEQNLNHDAMYWYRQDPGQGLRLIYYSQIVNDFQKGDIAEGYSVSREKKESFPLTVTSAQKNPTAFYLCASSPRQGRNTEAFFGQGTRLTVV.

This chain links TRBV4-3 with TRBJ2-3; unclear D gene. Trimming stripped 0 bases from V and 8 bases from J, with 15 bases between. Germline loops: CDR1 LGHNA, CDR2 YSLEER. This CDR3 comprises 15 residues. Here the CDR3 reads CASSQDRGYATTQYF. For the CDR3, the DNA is TGCGCCAGCAGCCAAGATCGCGGCTACGCTACTACGCAGTATTTT.